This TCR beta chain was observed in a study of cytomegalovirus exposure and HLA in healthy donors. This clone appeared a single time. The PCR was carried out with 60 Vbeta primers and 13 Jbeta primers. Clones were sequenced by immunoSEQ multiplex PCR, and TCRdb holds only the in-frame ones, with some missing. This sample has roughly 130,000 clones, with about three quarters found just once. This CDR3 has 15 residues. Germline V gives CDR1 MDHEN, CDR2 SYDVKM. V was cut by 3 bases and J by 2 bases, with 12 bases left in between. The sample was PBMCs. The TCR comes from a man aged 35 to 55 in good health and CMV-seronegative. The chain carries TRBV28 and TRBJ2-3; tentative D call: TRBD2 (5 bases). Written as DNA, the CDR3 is TGTGCCAGCAGTTTGGTTTCTAGCTCCACAGATACGCAGTATTTT. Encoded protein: CASSLVSSSTDTQYF.